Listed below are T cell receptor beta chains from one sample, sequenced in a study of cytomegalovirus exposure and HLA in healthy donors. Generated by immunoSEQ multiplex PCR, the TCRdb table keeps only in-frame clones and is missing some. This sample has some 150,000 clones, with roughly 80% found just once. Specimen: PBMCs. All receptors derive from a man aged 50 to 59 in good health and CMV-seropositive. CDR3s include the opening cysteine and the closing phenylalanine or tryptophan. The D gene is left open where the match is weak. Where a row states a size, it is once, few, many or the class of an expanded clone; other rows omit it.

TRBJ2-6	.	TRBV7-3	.	CASSLSSGANVLTF	TGTGCCAGCAGTCTGAGCTCTGGGGCCAACGTCCTGACTTTC
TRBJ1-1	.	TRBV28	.	CASFPPGNFREAFF	TGTGCCAGCTTCCCCCCGGGTAACTTTAGGGAAGCTTTCTTT
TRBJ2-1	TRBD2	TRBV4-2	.	CASSVTSGNSYNEQFF	TGTGCCAGCAGCGTAACTAGCGGAAACTCCTACAATGAGCAGTTCTTC
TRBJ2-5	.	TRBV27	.	CASSPLERVEETQYF	TGTGCCAGCAGTCCACTTGAGCGGGTGGAAGAGACCCAGTACTTC
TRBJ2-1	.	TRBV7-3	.	CASSLAGSYNEQFF	TGTGCCAGCAGCTTAGCGGGATCCTACAATGAGCAGTTCTTC
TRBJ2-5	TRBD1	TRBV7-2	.	CASSLPSGQGGETQYF	TGTGCCAGCAGCTTACCTTCGGGACAGGGGGGAGAGACCCAGTACTTC
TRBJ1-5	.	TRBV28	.	CASSSPGLSLNQPQHF	TGTGCCAGCAGTTCACCGGGACTCAGTCTCAATCAGCCCCAGCATTTT
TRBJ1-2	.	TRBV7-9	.	CASSLGPGERKGSNYGYTF	TGTGCCAGCAGCTTGGGCCCAGGGGAACGGAAGGGATCAAACTATGGCTACACCTTC
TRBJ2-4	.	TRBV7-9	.	CSSSLARGAGLTKNIQYF	TGTTCCAGCAGCTTAGCGCGGGGTGCGGGGCTGACCAAAAACATTCAGTACTTC
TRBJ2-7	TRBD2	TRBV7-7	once	CASSLGLSYKQYF	TGTGCTAGCAGCCTGGGACTATCCTACAAGCAGTACTTC
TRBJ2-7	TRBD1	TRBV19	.	CASSMQGQGTYEQYF	TGTGCCAGTAGTATGCAGGGACAGGGAACCTACGAGCAGTACTTC
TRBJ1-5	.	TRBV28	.	CASTGQLAGQPQHF	TGTGCCAGCACAGGACAGCTCGCGGGTCAGCCCCAGCATTTT
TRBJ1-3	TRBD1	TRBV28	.	CASSSPGQGFGNTIYF	TGTGCCAGCAGTTCCCCGGGACAGGGTTTTGGAAACACCATATATTTT
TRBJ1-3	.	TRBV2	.	CASINPTGRAKGSTGNTIYF	TGTGCCAGCATAAATCCTACGGGCAGGGCCAAGGGATCCACTGGAAACACCATATATTTT
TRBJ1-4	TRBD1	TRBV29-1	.	CSVEDGTGSKKLFF	TGCAGCGTTGAAGATGGGACAGGGTCGAAAAAACTGTTTTTT
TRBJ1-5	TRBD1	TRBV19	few	CASSPGQGGQPQHF	TGTGCCAGTAGTCCGGGACAGGGAGGTCAGCCCCAGCATTTT
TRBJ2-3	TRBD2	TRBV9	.	CASSVVSGATDTQYF	TGTGCCAGCAGCGTAGTTAGCGGGGCCACAGATACGCAGTATTTT
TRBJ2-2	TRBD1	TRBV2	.	CASSEEGQATGELFF	TGTGCCAGCAGTGAAGAGGGACAGGCGACCGGGGAGCTGTTTTTT
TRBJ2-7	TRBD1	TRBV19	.	CASSMFLGQGGNEQYF	TGTGCCAGTAGTATGTTCCTTGGACAGGGTGGTAACGAGCAGTACTTC
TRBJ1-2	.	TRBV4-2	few	CASSQAIYQVAHYGYTF	TGTGCCAGCAGCCAAGCCATTTACCAGGTGGCCCACTATGGCTACACCTTC
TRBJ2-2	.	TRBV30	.	CAWSTTRTGELFF	TGTGCCTGGAGTACGACTCGTACCGGGGAGCTGTTTTTT
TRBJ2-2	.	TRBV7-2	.	CASSSYGRASTGELFF	TGTGCCAGCAGCTCCTATGGGCGGGCGAGCACCGGGGAGCTGTTTTTT
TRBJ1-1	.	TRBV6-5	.	CASSYSLNTEAFF	TGTGCCAGCAGTTACTCCTTAAACACTGAAGCTTTCTTT
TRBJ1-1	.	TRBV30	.	CAWGRRSGLEAFF	TGTGCCTGGGGGAGGAGGTCGGGCCTCGAAGCTTTCTTT
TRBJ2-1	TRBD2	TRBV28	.	CASSLSLAGPTVSYNEQFF	TGTGCCAGCAGTTTATCCCTAGCGGGACCCACCGTTTCCTACAATGAGCAGTTCTTC
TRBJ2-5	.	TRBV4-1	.	CASSLPSETQYF	TGCGCCAGCAGCCTTCCCTCGGAGACCCAGTACTTC
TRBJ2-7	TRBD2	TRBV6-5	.	CASSRAGEQYF	TGTGCCAGCAGTAGAGCGGGGGAGCAGTACTTC
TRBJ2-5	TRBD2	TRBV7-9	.	CASSPSGRAKETQYF	TGTGCCAGCAGCCCTAGCGGGAGGGCTAAAGAGACCCAGTACTTC
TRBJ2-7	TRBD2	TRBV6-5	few	CASSPGAGGPLEQYF	TGTGCCAGCAGTCCCGGGGCGGGAGGGCCTCTCGAGCAGTACTTC
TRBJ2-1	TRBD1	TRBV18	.	CASSPQGAIYNEQFF	TGTGCCAGCTCACCCCAGGGGGCCATCTACAATGAGCAGTTCTTC
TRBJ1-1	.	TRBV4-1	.	CASSQEIGGMGAINTEAFF	TGCGCCAGCAGCCAAGAAATTGGGGGCATGGGGGCTATAAACACTGAAGCTTTCTTT
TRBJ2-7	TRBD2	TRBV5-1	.	CASSLGSGTYEQYF	TGCGCCAGCAGCTTGGGGAGCGGGACCTACGAGCAGTACTTC
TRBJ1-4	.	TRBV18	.	CASSPSLLNEKLFF	TGTGCCAGCTCACCAAGCCTCCTTAATGAAAAACTGTTTTTT
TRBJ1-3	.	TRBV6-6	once	CASLRSSGNTIYF	TGTGCCAGCCTACGAAGCTCTGGAAACACCATATATTTT
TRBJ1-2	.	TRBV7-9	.	CASSLGQAHYGYTF	TGTGCCAGCAGCTTAGGACAGGCCCACTATGGCTACACCTTC
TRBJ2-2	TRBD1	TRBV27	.	CASSLSWDRAMKAGELFF	TGTGCCAGCAGTTTATCGTGGGACAGGGCCATGAAGGCCGGGGAGCTGTTTTTT
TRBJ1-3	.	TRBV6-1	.	CASSQGLSGNTIYF	TGTGCCAGCAGTCAGGGGTTGTCGGGAAACACCATATATTTT
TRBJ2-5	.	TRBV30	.	CAWNPGVGLWEQYF	TGTGCCTGGAACCCCGGCGTGGGCCTCTGGGAGCAGTACTTC
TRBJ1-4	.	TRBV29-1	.	CSVSGATNEKLFF	TGCAGCGTTAGCGGGGCAACTAATGAAAAACTGTTTTTT
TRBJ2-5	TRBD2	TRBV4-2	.	CASSPTKAGKETQYF	TGTGCCAGCAGCCCAACTAAAGCGGGAAAAGAGACCCAGTACTTC
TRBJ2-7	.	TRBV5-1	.	CASSLAGNRGGEQYF	TGCGCCAGCAGCTTGGCCGGGAACAGGGGAGGCGAGCAGTACTTC
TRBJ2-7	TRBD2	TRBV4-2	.	CASSGEGRPSYEQYF	TGTGCCAGCAGCGGGGAGGGAAGGCCCTCCTACGAGCAGTACTTC
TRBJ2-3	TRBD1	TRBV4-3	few	CASGTVQTDTQYF	TGCGCCTCTGGGACAGTTCAAACAGATACGCAGTATTTT
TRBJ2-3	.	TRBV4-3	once	CASSQARETDTQYF	TGCGCCAGCAGCCAAGCACGGGAGACAGATACGCAGTATTTT
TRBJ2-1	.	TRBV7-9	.	CASSFRDRGPYNEQFF	TGTGCCAGCAGCTTCCGCGACAGAGGCCCCTACAATGAGCAGTTCTTC
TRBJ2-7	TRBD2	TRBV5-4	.	CASSRSGGASYEQYF	TGTGCCAGCAGCCGTAGCGGGGGGGCCTCCTACGAGCAGTACTTC
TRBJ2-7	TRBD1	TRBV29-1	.	CSVGDRVEQYF	TGCAGCGTTGGTGACAGGGTCGAGCAGTACTTC
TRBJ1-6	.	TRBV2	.	CASTQGNSPLHF	TGTGCCAGCACACAGGGTAATTCACCCCTCCACTTT
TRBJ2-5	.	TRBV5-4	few	CASSLEHIQETQYF	TGTGCCAGCAGCTTGGAACACATCCAGGAGACCCAGTACTTC
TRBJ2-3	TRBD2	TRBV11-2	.	CASSPRGGTTTDTQYF	TGTGCCAGCAGCCCCCGTGGCGGGACTACCACAGATACGCAGTATTTT
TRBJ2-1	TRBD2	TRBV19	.	CASSIEGLASYNEQFF	TGTGCCAGTAGTATAGAGGGACTAGCTTCCTACAATGAGCAGTTCTTC
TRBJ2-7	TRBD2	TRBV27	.	CASSEDGREGYEQYF	TGTGCCAGCAGTGAAGATGGGCGGGAGGGGTACGAGCAGTACTTC
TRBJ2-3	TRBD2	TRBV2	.	CASSEALAAGVPDTQYF	TGTGCCAGCAGTGAAGCGCTTGCAGCGGGAGTCCCAGATACGCAGTATTTT
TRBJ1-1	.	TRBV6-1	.	CASSPDRDTEAFF	TGTGCCAGCAGTCCCGACAGAGACACTGAAGCTTTCTTT
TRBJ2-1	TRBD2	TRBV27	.	CASSSWTSGRYNEQFF	TGTGCCAGCAGTTCATGGACTAGCGGGAGATACAATGAGCAGTTCTTC